Listed below are T cell receptor beta chains from one sample, sequenced in a study of early T cells in non-severe SARS-CoV-2 infection. TCRdb recomputed calls from the 5' RACE reads with MiXCR, one row per CDR3 protein. The sample has 85,000 to 100,000 distinct CDR3 sequences; around 10% are singletons. Source material: whole blood. Receptors originate from an adult who was a healthcare worker with PCR-confirmed SARS-CoV-2 infection or an uninfected control (not recorded which). Each CDR3 is given with its conserved first and last residue. A D gene is named only where the DNA matches it firmly.

V	D	J	CDR3
TRBV28	.	TRBJ2-7	CASSSVGYEQYF
TRBV18	TRBD1	TRBJ1-2	CASSGLTGGYGYTF
TRBV27	.	TRBJ1-1	CASRFLPGEEHTEAFF
TRBV11-2	.	TRBJ2-5	CASSLLEQETQYF
TRBV27	TRBD1	TRBJ1-2	CASSSPPGTGGFYGYTF
TRBV18	.	TRBJ2-7	CASSPIQLSSYEQYF
TRBV29-1	.	TRBJ2-1	CSSYSYNEQFF
TRBV7-2	.	TRBJ2-1	CASSLTPTVGYNEQFF
TRBV20-1	.	TRBJ1-4	CSAIRTTNEKLFF
TRBV7-6	TRBD1	TRBJ1-6	CASSSGQGGYSPLHF
TRBV6-5	.	TRBJ2-2	CASSPSRNFANTGELFF
TRBV7-8	TRBD1	TRBJ2-7	CASSSRTGVSYEQYF
TRBV11-2	TRBD2	TRBJ2-1	CASSLAGTAYNEQFF
TRBV30	.	TRBJ2-1	CAWSVTSHNEQFF
TRBV7-2	.	TRBJ1-6	CASSLAPPSSYNSPLHF
TRBV5-6	.	TRBJ2-7	CASQTRGARPYYEQYF
TRBV5-1	.	TRBJ1-4	CASSRGTNEKLFF
TRBV3-1	TRBD1	TRBJ1-2	CASSQDIQGARGYGYTF
TRBV7-2	.	TRBJ2-5	CASSLQGRLRETQYF
TRBV18	.	TRBJ1-4	CASSPRRTGTIYANEKLFF
TRBV12-3/TRBV12-4	TRBD2	TRBJ2-5	CASSLAAGVETQYF
TRBV6-5	.	TRBJ1-2	CASRRANYGYTF
TRBV27	.	TRBJ1-5	CASSNWGNQPQHF
TRBV12-3/TRBV12-4	.	TRBJ1-2	CASSLALPGFLDGYTF
TRBV18	TRBD1	TRBJ1-3	CASSLSPGQKAENTIYF
TRBV9	TRBD1	TRBJ2-3	CASSVGRGNTDTQYF
TRBV20-1	TRBD2	TRBJ2-5	CSAAPSNVAGHQETQYF
TRBV7-3	.	TRBJ2-2	CASSQFYSQSDTGELFF
TRBV5-1	.	TRBJ1-6	CASSRTGAVSPLHF
TRBV2	.	TRBJ2-2	CASSLAPGELFF
TRBV20-1	.	TRBJ1-6	CSAREPGILAAHF
TRBV29-1	.	TRBJ1-2	CSVEVATSESGYTF
TRBV5-4	.	TRBJ2-4	CASSPNAKNIQYF
TRBV20-1	TRBD2	TRBJ2-5	CSVIPGLAGPTQYF
TRBV20-1	.	TRBJ1-5	CSAFTRYSNQPQHF
TRBV20-1	TRBD1	TRBJ2-2	CSAQDRAARELFF
TRBV7-2	TRBD2	TRBJ2-3	CASTYGVAGDTQYF
TRBV7-9	TRBD1	TRBJ1-1	CASSLPQGRAEAFF
TRBV6-2/TRBV6-3	.	TRBJ2-1	CASTSRRTVRGDEQFF
TRBV7-9	.	TRBJ2-1	CASSLRKSSYNEQFF
TRBV2	.	TRBJ2-2	CASRGQNTGELFF
TRBV19	.	TRBJ1-5	CASSPTGFNQPQHF
TRBV29-1	.	TRBJ2-7	CSVELDYEQYF
TRBV7-9	TRBD2	TRBJ2-1	CASSPRTASGEDEQFF
TRBV7-2	TRBD1	TRBJ2-1	CASSSRDRGSNEQFF
TRBV29-1	TRBD1	TRBJ2-1	CSIGTGRLVNEQFF
TRBV5-1	.	TRBJ2-3	CASSFRQTPDTQYF
TRBV15	TRBD1	TRBJ1-6	CATSRARGAGNSPLHF
TRBV6-5	TRBD2	TRBJ2-5	CASSYWTSGHQETQYF
TRBV10-3	.	TRBJ2-3	CAGGTSTDTQYF
TRBV29-1	.	TRBJ1-1	CSVEDTQGTEAFF
TRBV4-2	TRBD2	TRBJ2-1	CASSQRTSDDEQFF
TRBV3-1	.	TRBJ2-7	CASSPGSSYEQYF
TRBV2	.	TRBJ1-1	CASSVFTGLVTEAFF
TRBV24-1	TRBD2	TRBJ2-6	CATSELTSGDPSGANVLTF